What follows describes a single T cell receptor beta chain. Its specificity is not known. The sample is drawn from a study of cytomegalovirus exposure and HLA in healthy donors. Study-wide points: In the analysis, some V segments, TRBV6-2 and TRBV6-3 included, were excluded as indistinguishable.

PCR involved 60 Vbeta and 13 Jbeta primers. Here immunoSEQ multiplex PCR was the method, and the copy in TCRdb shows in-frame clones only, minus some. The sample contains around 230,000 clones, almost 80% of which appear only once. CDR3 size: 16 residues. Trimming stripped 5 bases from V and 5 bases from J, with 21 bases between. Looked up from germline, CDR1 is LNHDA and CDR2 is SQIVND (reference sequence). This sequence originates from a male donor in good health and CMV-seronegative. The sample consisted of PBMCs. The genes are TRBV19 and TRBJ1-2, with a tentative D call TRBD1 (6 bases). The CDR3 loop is CASSFSGTNFFYGYTF. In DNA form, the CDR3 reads TGTGCCAGTAGTTTTTCCGGGACAAACTTTTTTTATGGCTACACCTTC.